This T cell receptor (beta chain) appears in the sequencing data of a study of blood T cell repertoires in COVID-19. V gave up 4 bases and J gave up 0 bases, with 7 bases separating them. Germline CDR1 is LNHDA and CDR2 is SQIVND (reference sequence). This CDR3 spans 14 amino acids. Individuals drawn from 20 to 25 US areas were about 18 to 95 years old. In the original workflow: Quantification of nucleated cells was approximated via reference gene primer amplification. Generated by immunoSEQ multiplex PCR, the TCRdb table keeps only in-frame clones and is missing some. From that table come the V and J calls and clone size; the DNA was used to work out D and trimming. The sample lists roughly 150,000 clones, approximately 83% occurring once.

The chain couples TRBV19 to TRBJ1-5; D not certain. This TCR came from a man between 65 and 85 years old who had been exposed to COVID-19. The specimen sequenced was PBMCs or T cells enriched from blood (not recorded which). Here the CDR3 DNA reads TGTGCCAGTAGTAAGACAAGTAGCAATCAGCCCCAGCATTTT. It translates to CASSKTSSNQPQHF.